The T cell receptor beta chain described here comes from a study of early T cells in non-severe SARS-CoV-2 infection. Across the whole study: Chains from this unsorted whole-blood bulk RNA could not be paired.

V lost 7 bases, J lost 4 bases, and 7 bases lay in between. This CDR3 is 12 amino acids long. Germline V gene lookup returns CDR1 MNHEY and CDR2 SVGAGI. Each CDR3 protein gets one entry after TCRdb re-called the 5' RACE reads with MiXCR. Here the sample spans just under 65,000 distinct CDR3 sequences, approximately 5.9% being singletons. This clonotype was seen at least ten times. This chain connects TRBV6-5 to TRBJ2-2; D unresolved. The origin of this receptor is an adult who was a healthcare worker with PCR-confirmed SARS-CoV-2 infection or an uninfected control (not recorded which). The sequences come from whole blood, collected at baseline. The CDR3: CASTEGTGELFF. Written as DNA, the CDR3 is TGTGCCAGCACGGAAGGCACCGGGGAGCTGTTTTTT.